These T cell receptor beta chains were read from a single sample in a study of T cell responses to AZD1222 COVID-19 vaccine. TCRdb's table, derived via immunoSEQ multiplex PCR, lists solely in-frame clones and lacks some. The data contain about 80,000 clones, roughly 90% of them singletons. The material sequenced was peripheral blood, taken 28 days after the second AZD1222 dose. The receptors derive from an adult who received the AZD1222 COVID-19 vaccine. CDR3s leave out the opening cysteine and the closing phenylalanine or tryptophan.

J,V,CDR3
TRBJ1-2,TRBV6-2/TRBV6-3,ASSYPGQGTRGYT
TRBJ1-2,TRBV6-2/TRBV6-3,ASSYAGTGYGYT
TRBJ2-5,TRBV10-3,AISESGRTFQETQY
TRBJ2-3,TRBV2,ARSGSGGTDTQY
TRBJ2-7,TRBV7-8,ASSSAVGTYEQY
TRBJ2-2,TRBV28,ASSRKPSGRGTGELF
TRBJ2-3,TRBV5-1,ASSLVGNADTQY
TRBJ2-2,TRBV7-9,ASSLGTSNTGELF
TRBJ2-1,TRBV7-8,ASSLAHIAGLRGEQF
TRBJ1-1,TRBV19,ASSQGHASTEAF
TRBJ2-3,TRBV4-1,ASSQGLAGVVDTQY
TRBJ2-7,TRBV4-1,ASSQGASLGLYEQY
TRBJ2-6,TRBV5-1,ASSLAQNPGANVLT
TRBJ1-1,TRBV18,ASSPQGASTEAF
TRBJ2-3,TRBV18,ASSRTGTGGANTQY
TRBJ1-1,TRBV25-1,ASRSLGLGTEAF